This TCR beta chain was captured by sequencing in a study of T cells in Graves' hyperthyroidism and ophthalmopathy. Study-level results: Blood held most thyroid clonotypes expanded above 0.001 frequency.

This clonotype showed up many times. Its antigen remains unknown. Authors of the study amplified TCR beta CDR3 regions from RNA transcripts. RT-PCR in the first round (using the HTBI primer set) targeted the TCR CDR3. Each CDR3 protein is one row after TCRdb ran MiXCR on the multiplex PCR reads. The data contain fewer than 450,000 distinct CDR3 sequences, around an eighth of them singletons. V shed 6 bases and J 1 base; nucleotides not matched to a gene: 7. This CDR3 region has 15 residues. Per germline, CDR1 SNHLY and CDR2 FYNNEI. For the diagnoses, clinical symptoms, serum thyroxine and TRAb, thyroid ultrasound and orbital computed tomography were used.

The sequenced sample consisted of blood. The TCR comes from a man aged 45 to 65 with Graves' ophthalmopathy. This chain links TRBV2 with TRBJ2-5; 8 bases match TRBD1. This chain's CDR3 is CASRPPDRVQETQYF. The CDR3 DNA reads TGTGCCAGCAGACCTCCGGACAGGGTCCAAGAGACCCAGTACTTC.